These 20 T cell receptor beta chains share one sample of origin, sequenced in a study of cytomegalovirus exposure and HLA in healthy donors. Libraries were prepared by immunoSEQ multiplex PCR; TCRdb keeps only in-frame clonotypes and omits some of them. The sample consists of some 150,000 clones, around nine tenths of them appearing once. Sequenced: PBMCs. Every receptor here comes from a young man in good health and CMV-seropositive.

The chain recombines TRBV6-5 with TRBJ2-2; 8 bases map to TRBD1. Germline CDR1 is MNHEY and CDR2 is SVGAGI. V trimming: 7 bases; J trimming: 4 bases; junction bases outside the gene matches: 5. The CDR3 contains 14 residues. The CDR3 loop is CASNQGAGTGELFF. CDR3 in DNA: TGTGCCAGCAACCAGGGGGCCGGCACCGGGGAGCTGTTTTTT.

This clone was seen only once. J is TRBJ1-2 and V is TRBV9; TRBD1 matches at 7 bases. V lost 3 bases to trimming and J lost 3 bases; unmatched junction nucleotides: 20. The V gene's germline CDR1 is SGDLS and CDR2 YYNGEE. The CDR3 has 19 residues. DNA of the CDR3: TGTGCCAGCAGCGGGCGAGGGACAGCCACTCAACCTCGGGACTATGGCTACACCTTC. Its translation is CASSGRGTATQPRDYGYTF.

The chain carries TRBV11-1 and TRBJ2-5; 9 bases map to TRBD2. V lost 4 bases and J lost 5; bases outside the gene matches: 2. Germline CDR1 reads SGHAT; CDR2 reads FQDESV (reference sequence). This CDR3 is built from 13 residues. CDR3 region: CASSYAGGETQYF. CDR3 DNA sequence: TGTGCCAGCAGCTACGCGGGGGGGGAGACCCAGTACTTC.

This chain connects TRBV15 to TRBJ1-2; D is undetermined. The CDR3 has 15 amino acids. The V and J ends lost 0 bases and 3 bases respectively, with 11 bases between them. Germline values: CDR1 LNHNV, CDR2 YYDKDF (reference sequence). CDR3 DNA sequence: TGTGCCACCAGCAGAGATCTTGGAGTCGACTATGGCTACACCTTC. This sequence encodes CATSRDLGVDYGYTF.

The chain recombines TRBV5-4 with TRBJ2-5, with TRBD1 identical over 11 bases. V shed 5 bases and J 5 bases; nucleotides not matched to a gene: 11. Germline V lookup: CDR1 SGHNT, CDR2 YYREEE (reference sequence). The CDR3 has 16 residues. In nucleotides, the CDR3 is TGTGCCAGCAGTCGTACCGGGACAGGGGGTATGGAGACCCAGTACTTC. This sequence encodes CASSRTGTGGMETQYF.

This chain's CDR3 is CASSLPGYEQYF. The CDR3 DNA reads as TGTGCCAGCAGTCTCCCGGGCTACGAGCAGTACTTC. The gene calls are TRBV28 and TRBJ2-7; D is uncertain. Trimming took off 5 bases at V and 3 bases at J, with 8 bases between the two ends. Germline V CDR1 and CDR2: MDHEN, SYDVKM. The CDR3 runs to 12 residues.

The rearrangement links TRBV19 to TRBJ1-1, with no clear D. The CDR3 is made up of 13 amino acids. The germline V gene encodes CDR1 LNHDA and CDR2 SQIVND (reference sequence). V lost 3 bases and J lost 1, with 6 bases in between. The CDR3 protein is CASSMRRNTEAFF. The CDR3 DNA follows: TGTGCCAGTAGTATGAGGCGGAACACTGAAGCTTTCTTT.

This rearrangement joins TRBV4-3 to TRBJ2-2, with 7 positions matching TRBD1. Germline-derived CDR1 and CDR2 are LGHNA and YSLEER. V dropped 0 bases and J dropped 7; count of bases not matched to a gene: 8. The length of the CDR3 is 16 residues. In DNA form, the CDR3 reads TGCGCCAGCAGCCAAGAAGCTGGACAGGCTAGCGGGGAGCTGTTTTTT. Translation: CASSQEAGQASGELFF.

The chain joins TRBV4-3 to TRBJ2-7; possible D gene TRBD2, 7 bases. V was trimmed by 1 base and J by 2 bases, leaving 12 bases between them. The germline V gene encodes CDR1 LGHNA and CDR2 YSLEER. This CDR3 spans 15 amino acids. In nucleotides, the CDR3 is TGCGCCAGCAGCCAAGGGAGGGGGGGGGCCTACGAGCAGTACTTC. Translating gives CASSQGRGGAYEQYF.

This chain links TRBV9 with TRBJ2-1; no definite D call. The CDR3 runs to 17 residues. Trimming stripped 3 bases from V and 3 bases from J, with 19 bases between. Germline CDR1 reads SGDLS; CDR2 reads YYNGEE. DNA for the CDR3: TGTGCCAGCAGCGCCGAGGCTGTGGCTTTCGACTACAATGAGCAGTTCTTC. This gives the protein CASSAEAVAFDYNEQFF.

V usage is TRBV7-8 and J usage is TRBJ1-4; 7 positions agree with TRBD1. The J segment lost 5 bases and the V segment lost 1 base, leaving 4 bases of the junction unmatched. The CDR3 loop spans 15 amino acids. Germline values: CDR1 SGHVS, CDR2 FQNEAQ. The CDR3 DNA is TGTGCCAGCAGCTTAGGACTACAGGGGAATGAAAAACTGTTTTTT. Translation gives CASSLGLQGNEKLFF. The whole variable domain, remainder taken from reference TRBV7-8 and TRBJ1-4, is GAGVSQSPRYKVAKRGQDVALRCDPISGHVSLFWYQQALGQGPEFLTYFQNEAQLDKSGLPSDRFFAERPEGSVSTLKIQRTQQEDSAVYLCASSLGLQGNEKLFFGSGTQLSVL.

The chain employs TRBV19 and TRBJ1-1; D gene ambiguous. V lost 9 bases to trimming and J lost 6 bases, with 14 bases between them. This CDR3 region has 12 residues. CDR1 and CDR2 from the germline V gene are LNHDA and SQIVND (reference sequence). The CDR3: CASKYGGSEAFF. The CDR3 nucleotides are TGTGCCAGCAAGTACGGAGGTTCTGAAGCTTTCTTT. Full variable domain (outside the CDR3, taken from reference TRBV19 and TRBJ1-1): DGGITQSPKYLFRKEGQNVTLSCEQNLNHDAMYWYRQDPGQGLRLIYYSQIVNDFQKGDIAEGYSVSREKKESFPLTVTSAQKNPTAFYLCASKYGGSEAFFGQGTRLTVV.

The chain recombines TRBV7-2 with TRBJ2-1; D call uncertain. The germline V and J ends were trimmed by 5 bases and 6 bases, with 5 bases remaining between them. In germline, CDR1 is SGHTA, CDR2 FQGNSA. The CDR3 contains 11 residues. The CDR3 region is CASSPFNEQFF. CDR3 nucleotides: TGTGCCAGCAGCCCGTTCAATGAGCAGTTCTTC.

The V and J genes are TRBV14 and TRBJ2-7; 12 bases align to TRBD1. The V segment lost 6 bases and the J segment 6 bases; nucleotides outside the gene matches: 9. Germline V gene data show CDR1 as SGHDN and CDR2 as FVKESK. The CDR3 totals 15 residues. CDR3: CASRPQGQGATEQYF. In DNA, the CDR3 is TGTGCCAGCAGGCCCCAGGGACAGGGGGCTACCGAGCAGTACTTC.

This clone showed up just a few times. This chain's CDR3 is CASSRGNTEAFF. The CDR3 DNA reads as TGTGCCAGCAGCAGGGGGAACACTGAAGCTTTCTTT. This chain uses TRBV7-2 with TRBJ1-1; tentatively, D is TRBD1 (5 bases). Trimming stripped 5 bases from V and 1 base from J, with 5 bases between. Germline CDR1 and CDR2: SGHTA and FQGNSA. This CDR3 region has 12 residues. Using reference TRBV7-2 and TRBJ1-1 for the parts outside the CDR3, the full variable domain is GAGVSQSPSNKVTEKGKDVELRCDPISGHTALYWYRQSLGQGLEFLIYFQGNSAPDKSGLPSDRFSAERTGGSVSTLTIQRTQQEDSAVYLCASSRGNTEAFFGQGTRLTVV.

V gene TRBV7-2 combines with J gene TRBJ2-7; 11 bases fit TRBD2. The CDR3 consists of 16 residues. Trimming cost V 3 bases and J 2 bases; bases outside gene matches: 6. CDR1 is SGHTA, CDR2 FQGNSA, per germline. CDR3 residues: CASSFGTSGETYEQYF. The CDR3 nucleotides read TGTGCCAGCAGCTTTGGGACTAGCGGAGAGACCTACGAGCAGTACTTC.

V gene TRBV9 combines with J gene TRBJ2-3; TRBD1 aligns across 7 bases. The ends lost 3 bases at V and 2 bases at J; junction bases unmatched: 3. The CDR3 covers 14 residues. CDR1 and CDR2 (germline): SGDLS, YYNGEE. CDR3 DNA sequence: TGTGCCAGCAGCGGGGGACAGATCACAGATACGCAGTATTTT. It encodes CASSGGQITDTQYF. Complete variable domain (other parts from reference TRBV9 and TRBJ2-3): DSGVTQTPKHLITATGQRVTLRCSPRSGDLSVYWYQQSLDQGLQFLIQYYNGEERAKGNILERFSAQQFPDLHSELNLSSLELGDSALYFCASSGGQITDTQYFGPGTRLTVL.

The chain uses TRBV11-1 and TRBJ2-1, with D maybe TRBD1 (6 bases). CDR1 and CDR2 from the germline V gene are SGHAT and FQDESV (reference sequence). The CDR3 sequence is 13 residues long. Trimming shortened V by 5 bases and J by 10 bases, and 15 bases separated the two germline ends. For the CDR3, the DNA is TGTGCCAGCAGCCGAACGGGACAAACGGAGCAGTTCTTC. Its protein is CASSRTGQTEQFF.

The rearrangement joins TRBV5-4 to TRBJ2-1, with D tentatively TRBD2 (6 bases). The germline CDR1 and CDR2 sequences are SGHNT and YYREEE (reference sequence). Trimming took off 0 bases at V and 6 bases at J, with 10 bases between the two ends. This CDR3 has 14 residues. The CDR3 bases are TGTGCCAGCAGCTTGGGTAGGGAGGCCAATGAGCAGTTCTTC. Translating gives CASSLGREANEQFF. The full variable domain, in which reference TRBV5-4 and TRBJ2-1 provide the parts outside the CDR3, is ETGVTQSPTHLIKTRGQQVTLRCSSQSGHNTVSWYQQALGQGPQFIFQYYREEENGRGNFPPRFSGLQFPNYSSELNVNALELDDSALYLCASSLGREANEQFFGPGTRLTVL.

The chain is built from TRBV2 and TRBJ2-2; possible D gene TRBD2, 6 bases. Trimming removed 8 bases at V and 3 bases at J, with 13 bases between. Germline V gene sequence: CDR1 SNHLY, CDR2 FYNNEI. The CDR3 contains 14 residues. The CDR3 region is CASQATRDTGELFF. DNA for the CDR3: TGTGCCAGCCAAGCGACTAGGGACACCGGGGAGCTGTTTTTT.